This TCR beta chain was found in a study of blood T cell repertoires in COVID-19. The wider study: From the United States, Italy and Spain came samples of acute and convalescent COVID-19. PBMCs, B-cell-depleted T cells, or T cells provided the cDNA or gDNA that made up the material.

Germline assignment: CDR1 MDHEN and CDR2 SYDVKM. The CDR3 covers 14 residues. J was trimmed by 5 bases and V by 6 bases; bases with no gene match: 7. In the study's own analysis: How many nucleated cells were present was estimated from reference gene primer amplification. Libraries were prepared by immunoSEQ multiplex PCR; TCRdb keeps only in-frame clonotypes and omits some of them. That table furnishes V, J and clone size, whereas the DNA furnished D and trimming. The sample shows approximately 130,000 clones, about 75% of them seen only once. The chain uses TRBV28 and TRBJ1-1, with 9 bases that match TRBD1. The source is an elderly man with acute or convalescent COVID-19. The sequenced sample consisted of peripheral blood. CDR3 amino acids: CASSLYRGRTEAFF. The DNA for the CDR3 is TGTGCCAGCAGCCTGTACAGGGGGCGGACTGAAGCTTTCTTT.